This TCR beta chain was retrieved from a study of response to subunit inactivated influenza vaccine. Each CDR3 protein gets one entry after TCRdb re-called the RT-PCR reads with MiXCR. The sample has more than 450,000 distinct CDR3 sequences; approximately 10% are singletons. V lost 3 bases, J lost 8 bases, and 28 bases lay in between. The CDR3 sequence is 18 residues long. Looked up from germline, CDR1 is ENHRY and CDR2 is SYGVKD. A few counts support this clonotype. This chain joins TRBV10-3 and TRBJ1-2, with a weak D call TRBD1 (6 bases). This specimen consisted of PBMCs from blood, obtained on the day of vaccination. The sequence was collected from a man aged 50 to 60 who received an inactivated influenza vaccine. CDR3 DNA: TGTGCCATCAGTGAAGGGGGTCAGGGAGGTACCGGGACGAAGGGCTACACCTTC. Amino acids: CAISEGGQGGTGTKGYTF.